These 18 T cell receptor beta chains were sequenced from one sample in a study of blood T cell repertoires in COVID-19. Profiled with immunoSEQ multiplex PCR; TCRdb holds only in-frame clones, not every one. Of 140,000 to 150,000 clones listed, about 89% were seen once; the top ten hold about 10%. The source material was PBMCs or T cells enriched from blood (not recorded which). These receptors came from a man aged 55 to 70 who had recovered from COVID-19.

The V and J genes are TRBV19 and TRBJ2-3, with D perhaps matching TRBD2 (7 bases). This CDR3 region has 13 residues. Germline CDR1 LNHDA, CDR2 SQIVND (reference sequence). V lost 6 bases and J 9 bases, leaving 16 bases between the germline ends. CDR3 DNA: TGTGCCAGTAGCACCTTGGGGGGGGCGACGCAGTATTTT. It is translated as CASSTLGGATQYF. Based on the CDR3 plus reference TRBV19 and TRBJ2-3, the full variable domain is DGGITQSPKYLFRKEGQNVTLSCEQNLNHDAMYWYRQDPGQGLRLIYYSQIVNDFQKGDIAEGYSVSREKKESFPLTVTSAQKNPTAFYLCASSTLGGATQYFGPGTRLTVL.

Details on this clone: The same CDR3 arises from other DNA sequences in this sample as well. J is TRBJ2-5 and V is TRBV11-1; possibly TRBD1 for D (5 bases). V lost 4 bases and J lost 8, with 8 bases in between. There are 11 residues in the CDR3. Looked up from germline, CDR1 is SGHAT and CDR2 is FQDESV (reference sequence). CDR3 sequence: CASSSQGTQYF. DNA for the CDR3: TGTGCCAGCAGCTCCCAGGGCACCCAGTACTTC. The variable domain in full, with the rest retrieved from reference TRBV11-1 and TRBJ2-5, is EAEVAQSPRYKITEKSQAVAFWCDPISGHATLYWYRQILGQGPELLVQFQDESVVDDSQLPKDRFSAERLKGVDSTLKIQPAELGDSAMYLCASSSQGTQYFGPGTRLLVL.

Worth noting for this clone: The junction departs from the called germline gene at one end, perhaps through a read error. This sample includes further DNA sequences coding for the same CDR3. The V and J genes are TRBV28 and TRBJ1-2; the D gene is possibly TRBD1 (5 bases). CDR1 and CDR2 from the germline V gene are MDHEN and SYDVKM. The CDR3 runs 13 residues. Here the CDR3 reads CASRDQGGYGYTF. CDR3 nucleotides: TGTGCCAGCAGGGATCAGGGTGGCTATGGCTACACCTTT.

The gene calls are TRBV5-1 and TRBJ2-7; 9 bases are shared with TRBD1. CDR3 length: 16 amino acids. In germline, CDR1 is SGHRS, CDR2 YFSETQ. V trimming: 4 bases; J trimming: 5 bases; junction bases outside the gene matches: 13. This CDR3 is CASSPAPGQGPHEQYF. CDR3 nucleotide sequence: TGCGCCAGCAGCCCTGCTCCGGGACAGGGTCCCCACGAGCAGTACTTC.

This sequence joins TRBV28 and TRBJ2-1; 7 bases line up with TRBD1. With V trimmed by 5 bases and J by 7 bases, 8 bases remained unmatched. The CDR3 consists of 14 residues. CDR1 and CDR2 (germline): MDHEN, SYDVKM. The CDR3 bases are TGTGCCAGCAGTCCAATACAGGGGCTTAATGAGCAGTTCTTC. Translating gives CASSPIQGLNEQFF. The entire variable domain, with the rest obtained from reference TRBV28 and TRBJ2-1, is as follows: DVKVTQSSRYLVKRTGEKVFLECVQDMDHENMFWYRQDPGLGLRLIYFSYDVKMKEKGDIPEGYSVSREKKERFSLILESASTNQTSMYLCASSPIQGLNEQFFGPGTRLTVL.

This chain connects TRBV11-3 to TRBJ1-1; 8 bases are shared with TRBD1. V shed 5 bases and J 5 bases; nucleotides not matched to a gene: 4. Germline values: CDR1 SGHNT, CDR2 YENEEA. The CDR3 has 13 residues. The CDR3 DNA is TGTGCCAGCAGCCTGGACAGGGCTACTGAAGCTTTCTTT. Protein sequence: CASSLDRATEAFF.

The chain employs TRBV5-6 and TRBJ1-2; maybe TRBD1 (6 bases). Germline assignment: CDR1 SGHDT and CDR2 YYEEEE. The CDR3 loop spans 13 amino acids. Trimming took 6 bases from V and 4 from J, leaving 13 bases between them. CDR3 nucleotides: TGTGCCAGCAAGAGGACAGACGGCTATGGCTACACCTTC. Residues: CASKRTDGYGYTF.

The CDR3 nucleotides are TGTGCCAGTAGTCTCGTAAGGACTAGCGGGGGGGCCGGAGATACGCAGTATTTT. Amino acids: CASSLVRTSGGAGDTQYF. The chain carries TRBV19 and TRBJ2-3, with 15 bases that match TRBD2. Trimming cost V 5 bases and J 5 bases; bases outside gene matches: 11. The CDR3 spans 18 residues. The germline gives CDR1 LNHDA, CDR2 SQIVND (reference sequence).

This clone has a handful of counts. V and J are TRBV6-5 and TRBJ1-2; 7 bases are a match to TRBD1. CDR3 length: 14 residues. The V and J ends lost 6 bases and 3 bases, in that order; junction bases with no gene match: 7. Germline values: CDR1 MNHEY, CDR2 SVGAGI. The CDR3 here is CASRTRQGYYGYTF. The CDR3, as DNA: TGTGCCAGCAGAACACGACAGGGCTACTATGGCTACACCTTC.

V is TRBV5-1 and J is TRBJ2-3, with 7 bases that match TRBD2. Germline assignment: CDR1 SGHRS and CDR2 YFSETQ. J gave up 6 bases and V 4 bases, and 8 bases lay outside the gene matches. This CDR3 has 14 amino acids. CDR3 protein: CASSGTGTKDTQYF. CDR3 nucleotide sequence: TGCGCCAGCAGCGGAACCGGGACTAAGGATACGCAGTATTTT.

This clone was seen only a few times. The chain has TRBV18 and TRBJ1-6, with TRBD1 matching 8 bases. Looked up from germline, CDR1 is KGHSH and CDR2 is LQKENI. The CDR3 has 14 amino acids. The V and J ends lost 5 bases and 9 bases, in that order; junction bases with no gene match: 6. The CDR3 nucleotides read TGTGCCAGCTCAATCGGGACAGGAGGTTCACCCCTCCACTTT. Translation: CASSIGTGGSPLHF.

The rearrangement uses TRBV10-3 and TRBJ1-2, with 8 bases that match TRBD1. The length of the CDR3 is 15 residues. The V segment lost 3 bases and the J segment 2 bases; nucleotides outside the gene matches: 5. Germline-derived CDR1 and CDR2 are ENHRY and SYGVKD. The DNA for the CDR3 is TGTGCCATCAGTGAAGGGCAGGGGGCAAACTATGGCTACACCTTC. This gives the protein CAISEGQGANYGYTF.

J is TRBJ2-1 and V is TRBV11-2; D is perhaps TRBD2 (6 bases). CDR1 and CDR2 (germline): SGHAT, FQNNGV. The CDR3 covers 14 residues. Trimming removed 0 bases at V and 6 bases at J, with 9 bases between. For the CDR3, the DNA is TGTGCCAGCAGCTTAGAAAACGGGGGCAATGAGCAGTTCTTC. Translating it yields CASSLENGGNEQFF.

This clone occurred once. The chain couples TRBV3-1 (or the pseudogene TRBV3-2) to TRBJ1-6; D not certain. The CDR3 has 14 amino acids. The germline CDR1 and CDR2 sequences are LGHDT and YNNKEL (reference sequence). V lost 1 base to trimming and J lost 6 bases, with 7 bases between them. DNA for the CDR3: TGTGCCAGCAGCCAAGGAGGGTTTAATTCACCCCTCCACTTT. It is translated as CASSQGGFNSPLHF.

The rearrangement links TRBV15 to TRBJ1-5; 9 bases are a match to TRBD1. The V segment lost 4 bases and the J segment 6 bases; nucleotides outside the gene matches: 7. The CDR3 extends over 15 amino acids. In germline, CDR1 is LNHNV, CDR2 YYDKDF (reference sequence). The CDR3 protein is CATSKDRGRIQPQHF. The CDR3 nucleotides are TGTGCCACCAGCAAAGACAGGGGGAGGATTCAGCCCCAGCATTTT.

With respect to this clone: Relative to the germline gene, one junction end is altered; a read error may explain this. The rearrangement joins TRBV6-1 to TRBJ2-7, with 8 nucleotides matching TRBD2. This CDR3 contains 15 residues. The germline V gene encodes CDR1 MNHNS and CDR2 SASEGT. For the CDR3, the DNA is TGTGCCAGCAGTAAAGCGGGGGCCAACTCCTACGAGCAGTACTTC. It yields the protein CASSKAGANSYEQYF.

The chain carries TRBV30 and TRBJ1-2, with 8 bases aligning to TRBD1. The CDR3 is made up of 13 amino acids. The V gene end was trimmed by 2 bases and the J gene end by 7 bases; junction bases not matched to a gene: 6. The germline gives CDR1 GTSNPN, CDR2 SVGIG (reference sequence). DNA of the CDR3: TGTGCCTGGAGTACCCGGGACAGGACTGGCTACACCTTC. Residues: CAWSTRDRTGYTF.

This rearrangement joins TRBV15 to TRBJ1-4, with D perhaps matching TRBD1 (6 bases). The CDR3 has 15 residues. The germline V gene has CDR1 LNHNV and CDR2 YYDKDF (reference sequence). V was trimmed by 3 bases and J by 8 bases, leaving 16 bases between them. For the CDR3, the DNA is TGTGCCACCAGCAGGCCCGGGACACGGTCGGAAAAACTGTTTTTT. Translated, it gives CATSRPGTRSEKLFF.